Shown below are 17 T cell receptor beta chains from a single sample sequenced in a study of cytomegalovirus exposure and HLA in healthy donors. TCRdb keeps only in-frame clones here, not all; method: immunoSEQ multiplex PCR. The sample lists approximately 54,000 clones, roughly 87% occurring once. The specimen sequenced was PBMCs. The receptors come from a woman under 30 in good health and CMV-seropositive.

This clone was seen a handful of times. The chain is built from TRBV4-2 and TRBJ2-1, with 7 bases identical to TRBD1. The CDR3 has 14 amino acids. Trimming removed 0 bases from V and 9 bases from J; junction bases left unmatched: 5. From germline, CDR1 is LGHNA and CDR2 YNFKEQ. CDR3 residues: CASSQETGNGEQFF. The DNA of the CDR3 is TGTGCCAGCAGCCAAGAGACAGGGAACGGTGAGCAGTTCTTC.

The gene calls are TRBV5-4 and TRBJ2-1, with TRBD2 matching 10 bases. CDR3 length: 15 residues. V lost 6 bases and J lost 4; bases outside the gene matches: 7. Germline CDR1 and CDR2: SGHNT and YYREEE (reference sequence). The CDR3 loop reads CASTISGGRYNEQFF. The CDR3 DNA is TGTGCCAGCACCATTAGCGGGGGGCGTTACAATGAGCAGTTCTTC.

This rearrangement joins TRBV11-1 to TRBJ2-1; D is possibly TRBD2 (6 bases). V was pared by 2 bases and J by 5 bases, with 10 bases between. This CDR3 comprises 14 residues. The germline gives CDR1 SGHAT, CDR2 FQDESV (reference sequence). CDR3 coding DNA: TGTGCCAGCAGCTTATACGCGGGAAACAATGAGCAGTTCTTC. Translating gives CASSLYAGNNEQFF.

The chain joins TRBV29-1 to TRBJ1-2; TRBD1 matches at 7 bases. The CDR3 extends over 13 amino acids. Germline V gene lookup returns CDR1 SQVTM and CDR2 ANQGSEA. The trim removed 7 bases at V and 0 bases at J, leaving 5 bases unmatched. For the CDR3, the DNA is TGCAGCGCGGGGACAGAGACTAACTATGGCTACACCTTC. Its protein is CSAGTETNYGYTF. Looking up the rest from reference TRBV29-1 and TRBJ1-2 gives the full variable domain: SAVISQKPSRDICQRGTSLTIQCQVDSQVTMMFWYRQQPGQSLTLIATANQGSEATYESGFVIDKFPISRPNLTFSTLTVSNMSPEDSSIYLCSAGTETNYGYTFGSGTRLTVV.

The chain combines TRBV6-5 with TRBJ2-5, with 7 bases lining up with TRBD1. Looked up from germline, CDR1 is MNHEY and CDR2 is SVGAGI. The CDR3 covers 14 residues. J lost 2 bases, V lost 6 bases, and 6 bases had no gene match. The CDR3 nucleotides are TGTGCCAGCAGCGCGACAGGGATTCAAGAGACCCAGTACTTC. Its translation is CASSATGIQETQYF.

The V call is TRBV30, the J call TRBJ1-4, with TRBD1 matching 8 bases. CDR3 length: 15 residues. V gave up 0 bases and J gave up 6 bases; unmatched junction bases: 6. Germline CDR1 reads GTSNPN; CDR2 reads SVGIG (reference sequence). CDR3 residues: CAWSVSDREDEKLFF. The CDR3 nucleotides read TGTGCCTGGAGTGTTTCGGACAGGGAGGATGAAAAACTGTTTTTT.

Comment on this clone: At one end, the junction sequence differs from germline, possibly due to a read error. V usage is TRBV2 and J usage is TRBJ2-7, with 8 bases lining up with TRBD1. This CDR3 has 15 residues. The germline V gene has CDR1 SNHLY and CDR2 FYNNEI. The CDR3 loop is CASSEAGGPSNEQYF. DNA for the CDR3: TGTGCCAGCAGTGAGGCAGGGGGCCCCTCCAACGAGCAGTACTTC.

CDR3 protein: CASSRTGEGNTIYF. The CDR3 DNA reads as TGTGCCAGCAGCCGGACCGGGGAGGGAAACACCATATATTTT. The chain recombines TRBV6-5 with TRBJ1-3; D not certain. V gave up 6 bases and J gave up 4 bases, with 13 bases separating them. This CDR3 has 14 residues. CDR1 is MNHEY, CDR2 SVGAGI, per germline.

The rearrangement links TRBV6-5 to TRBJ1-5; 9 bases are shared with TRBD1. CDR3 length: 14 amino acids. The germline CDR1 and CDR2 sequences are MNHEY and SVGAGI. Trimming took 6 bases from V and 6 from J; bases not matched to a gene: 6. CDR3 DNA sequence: TGTGCCAGCAGCAGGACAGGGGCTGGTCAGCCCCAGCATTTT. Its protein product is CASSRTGAGQPQHF.

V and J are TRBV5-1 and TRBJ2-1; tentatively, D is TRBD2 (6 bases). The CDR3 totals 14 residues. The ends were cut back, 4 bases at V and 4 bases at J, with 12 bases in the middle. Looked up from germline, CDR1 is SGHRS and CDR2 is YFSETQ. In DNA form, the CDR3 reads TGCGCCAGCAGCCCGCGGGGCCCTTACAATGAGCAGTTCTTC. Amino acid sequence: CASSPRGPYNEQFF.

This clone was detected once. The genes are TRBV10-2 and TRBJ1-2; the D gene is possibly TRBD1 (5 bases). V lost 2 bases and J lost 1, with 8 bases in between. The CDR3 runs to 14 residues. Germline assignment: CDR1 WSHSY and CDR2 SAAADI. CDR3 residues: CASSEGRDNYGYTF. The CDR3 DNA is TGCGCCAGCAGTGAGGGCAGGGATAACTATGGCTACACCTTC.

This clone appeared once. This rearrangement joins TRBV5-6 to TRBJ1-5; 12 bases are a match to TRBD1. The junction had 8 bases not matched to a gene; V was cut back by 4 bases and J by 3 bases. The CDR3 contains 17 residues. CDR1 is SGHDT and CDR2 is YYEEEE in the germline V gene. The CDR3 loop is CASSMGTGGFVNQPQHF. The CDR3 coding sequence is TGTGCCAGCAGCATGGGGACAGGGGGCTTTGTCAATCAGCCCCAGCATTTT. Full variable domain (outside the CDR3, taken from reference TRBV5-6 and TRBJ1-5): DAGVTQSPTHLIKTRGQQVTLRCSPKSGHDTVSWYQQALGQGPQFIFQYYEEEERQRGNFPDRFSGHQFPNYSSELNVNALLLGDSALYLCASSMGTGGFVNQPQHFGDGTRLSIL.

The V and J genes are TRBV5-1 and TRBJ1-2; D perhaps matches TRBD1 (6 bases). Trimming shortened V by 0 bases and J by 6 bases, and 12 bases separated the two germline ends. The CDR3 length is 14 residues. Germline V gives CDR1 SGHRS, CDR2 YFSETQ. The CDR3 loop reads CASSLDRAFNGYTF. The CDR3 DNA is TGCGCCAGCAGCTTGGACAGGGCCTTTAATGGCTACACCTTC.

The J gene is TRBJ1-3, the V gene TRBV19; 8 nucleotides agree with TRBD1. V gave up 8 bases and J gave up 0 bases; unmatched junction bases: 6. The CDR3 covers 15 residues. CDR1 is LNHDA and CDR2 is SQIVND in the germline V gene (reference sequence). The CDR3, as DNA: TGTGCCAGTTCCGGGACAGGCATCTCTGGAAACACCATATATTTT. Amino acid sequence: CASSGTGISGNTIYF.

The CDR3 sequence: CASSSRGRTLDTQYF. The CDR3, as DNA: TGTGCCAGCAGCTCTCGGGGGAGAACTTTAGATACGCAGTATTTT. The chain is built from TRBV7-9 and TRBJ2-3; the D gene is possibly TRBD2 (6 bases). This CDR3 comprises 15 residues. Germline-derived CDR1 and CDR2 are SEHNR and FQNEAQ (reference sequence). Trimming removed 4 bases from V and 5 bases from J, with 16 bases in between.

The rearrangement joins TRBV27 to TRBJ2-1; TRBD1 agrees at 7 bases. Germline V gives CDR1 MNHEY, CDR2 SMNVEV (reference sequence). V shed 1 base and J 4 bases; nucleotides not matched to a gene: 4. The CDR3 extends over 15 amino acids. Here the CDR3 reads CASSLLGTDYNEQFF. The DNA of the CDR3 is TGTGCCAGCAGTTTATTAGGGACAGATTACAATGAGCAGTTCTTC.

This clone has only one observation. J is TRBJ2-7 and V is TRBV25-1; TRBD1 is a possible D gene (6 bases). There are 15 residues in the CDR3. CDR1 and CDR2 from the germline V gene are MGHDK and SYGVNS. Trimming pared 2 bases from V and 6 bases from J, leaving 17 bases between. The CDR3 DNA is TGTGCCAGCAGTGAAGGACAGAACAAGTTCGGCGAGCAGTACTTC. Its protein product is CASSEGQNKFGEQYF.